This TCR beta chain came from a study of OX40 agonist ivuxolimab in advanced cancers. As for the study in general: An agonistic anti-OX40 (CD134) antibody, ivuxolimab, was used to treat the patients. Study results and limitations: The average count of expanded clones was higher among CD8+ T cells than among CD4+. Among the lowest peripheral clonal expansion occurred in 0.1-3.0 mg/kg partial responders.

Samples of blood were obtained at baseline, on cycle 4 day 1, and on cycle 7 day 1. Of note for this clone: The antigen is not known.

Generated by immunoSEQ multiplex PCR, the TCRdb table keeps only in-frame clones and is missing some. The repertoire consists of over 95,000 clones, with 70% to 90% occurring once and the leading ten covering 0.7% to 0.9%. The CDR3 runs 11 residues. The V gene's germline CDR1 is KGHSH and CDR2 LQKENI. The germline V and J ends were trimmed by 5 bases and 6 bases, with 8 bases remaining between them. This specimen consisted of CD4+ or CD8+ T cells sorted from blood, obtained in a trial of the OX40 agonist ivuxolimab. This sequence originates from an adult with an advanced solid tumor such as melanoma, head and neck, liver or kidney cancer. This chain links TRBV18 with TRBJ2-7; D not resolved. CDR3 sequence reads: CASSSQGEQYF. The CDR3 DNA reads TGTGCCAGCTCAAGTCAAGGCGAGCAGTACTTC.